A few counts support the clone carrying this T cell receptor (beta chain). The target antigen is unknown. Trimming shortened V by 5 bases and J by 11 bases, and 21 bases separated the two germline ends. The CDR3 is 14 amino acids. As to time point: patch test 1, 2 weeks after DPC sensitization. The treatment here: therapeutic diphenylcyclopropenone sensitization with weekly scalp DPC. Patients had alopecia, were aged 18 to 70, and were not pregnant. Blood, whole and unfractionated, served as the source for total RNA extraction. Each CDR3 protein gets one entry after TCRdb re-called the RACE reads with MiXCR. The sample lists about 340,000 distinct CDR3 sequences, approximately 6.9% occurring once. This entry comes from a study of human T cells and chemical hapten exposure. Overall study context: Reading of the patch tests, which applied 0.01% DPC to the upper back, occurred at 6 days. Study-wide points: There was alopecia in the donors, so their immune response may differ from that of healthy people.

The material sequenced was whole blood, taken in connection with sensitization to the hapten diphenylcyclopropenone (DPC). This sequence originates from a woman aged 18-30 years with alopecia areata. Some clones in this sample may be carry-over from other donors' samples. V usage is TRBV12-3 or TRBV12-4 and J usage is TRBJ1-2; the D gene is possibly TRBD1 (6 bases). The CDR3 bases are TGTGCCAGCAGTCATACTCCGGGACATTTTGATTACACCTTC. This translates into CASSHTPGHFDYTF.